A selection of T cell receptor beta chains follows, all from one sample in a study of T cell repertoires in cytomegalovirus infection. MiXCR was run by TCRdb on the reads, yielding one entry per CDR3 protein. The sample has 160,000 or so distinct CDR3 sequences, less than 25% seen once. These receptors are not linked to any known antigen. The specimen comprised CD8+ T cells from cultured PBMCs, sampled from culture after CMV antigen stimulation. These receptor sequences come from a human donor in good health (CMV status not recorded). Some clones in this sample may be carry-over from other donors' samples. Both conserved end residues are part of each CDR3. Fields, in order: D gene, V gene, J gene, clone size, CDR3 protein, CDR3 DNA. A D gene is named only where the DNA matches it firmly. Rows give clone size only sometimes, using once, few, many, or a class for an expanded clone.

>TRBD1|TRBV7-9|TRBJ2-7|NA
CAGRDRVSSYEQYF
TGTGCCGGCCGGGACAGGGTTAGCTCCTACGAGCAGTACTTC
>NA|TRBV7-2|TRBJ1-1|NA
CASSLRRKMNTEAFF
TGTGCCAGCAGCTTAAGACGAAAAATGAACACTGAAGCTTTCTTT
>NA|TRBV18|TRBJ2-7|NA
CASSPPRRVYEQYF
TGTGCCAGCTCACCACCGCGCAGGGTCTACGAGCAGTACTTC
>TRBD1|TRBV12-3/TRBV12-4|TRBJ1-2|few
CASSFGQVLYGYTF
TGTGCCAGCAGTTTCGGACAGGTCCTTTATGGCTACACCTTC
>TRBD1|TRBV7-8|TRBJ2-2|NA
CASSYAGTGNTGELFF
TGTGCCAGCAGCTATGCCGGGACAGGGAACACCGGGGAGCTGTTTTTT
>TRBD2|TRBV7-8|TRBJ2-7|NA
CASFPGRGRHEQYF
TGTGCCAGCTTTCCAGGTCGCGGGAGACACGAGCAGTACTTC
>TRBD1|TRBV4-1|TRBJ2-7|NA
CASSPRQGAVHEQYF
TGCGCCAGCAGCCCGCGACAGGGAGCGGTCCACGAGCAGTACTTC
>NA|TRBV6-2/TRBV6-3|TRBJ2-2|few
CASSYLHTGELFF
TGTGCCAGCAGTTACCTCCACACCGGGGAGCTGTTTTTT
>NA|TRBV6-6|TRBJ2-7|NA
CASSYSAPGQAYEQYF
TGTGCCAGCAGTTACTCCGCCCCGGGCCAGGCCTACGAGCAGTACTTC
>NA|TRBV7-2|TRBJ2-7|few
CASSPGSLSSYEQYF
TGTGCCAGCAGCCCCGGATCGCTGAGCTCCTACGAGCAGTACTTC
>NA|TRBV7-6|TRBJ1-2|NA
CASSLGGGVRQGYTF
TGTGCCAGCAGCTTAGGTGGGGGAGTAAGACAGGGCTACACCTTC
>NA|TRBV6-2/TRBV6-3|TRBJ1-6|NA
CASSYSGPQRNSPLHF
TGTGCCAGCAGTTACTCGGGTCCCCAAAGGAATTCACCCCTCCACTTT
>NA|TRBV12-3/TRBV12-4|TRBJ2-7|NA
CASTAPVMAYEQYF
TGTGCCAGCACGGCCCCTGTCATGGCCTACGAGCAGTACTTC
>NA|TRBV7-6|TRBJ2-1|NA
CASSHRVSPGEQFF
TGTGCCAGCAGCCACAGGGTATCCCCAGGTGAGCAGTTCTTC
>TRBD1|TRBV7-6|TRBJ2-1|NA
CASSPTRGFDEQFF
TGTGCCAGCAGCCCGACCAGGGGGTTCGATGAGCAGTTCTTC
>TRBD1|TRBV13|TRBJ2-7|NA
CASSSPGDRVHEQYF
TGTGCCAGCAGCTCCCCGGGGGACAGGGTCCACGAGCAGTACTTC
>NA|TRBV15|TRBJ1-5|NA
CATSRDRDSGNQPQHF
TGTGCCACCAGCAGAGATAGGGATAGTGGCAATCAGCCCCAGCATTTT
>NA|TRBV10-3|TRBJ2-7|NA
CAISESPGQAPHEQYF
TGTGCCATCAGTGAGTCGCCGGGACAAGCACCGCACGAGCAGTACTTC
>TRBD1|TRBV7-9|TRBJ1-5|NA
CASSNTGGPNQPQHF
TGTGCCAGCAGCAATACAGGGGGCCCCAATCAGCCCCAGCATTTT
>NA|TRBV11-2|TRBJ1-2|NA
CASSLSEGYGYTF
TGTGCCAGCAGCTTAAGTGAAGGCTATGGCTACACCTTC
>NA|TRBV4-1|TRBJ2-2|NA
CASSQAASNTGELFF
TGTGCCAGCAGCCAGGCAGCTTCGAACACCGGGGAGCTGTTTTTT
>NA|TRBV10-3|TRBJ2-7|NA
CAISEQLGGTSYEQYF
TGTGCCATCAGTGAGCAGTTGGGGGGAACGAGCTACGAGCAGTACTTC
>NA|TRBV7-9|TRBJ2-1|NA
CASSLASGQSNEQFF
TGTGCCAGCAGCTTGGCCTCAGGACAGTCCAATGAGCAGTTCTTC
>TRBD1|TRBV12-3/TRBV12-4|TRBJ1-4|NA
CASRDSRNEKLFF
TGTGCCAGCCGGGACAGCAGAAATGAAAAACTGTTTTTT
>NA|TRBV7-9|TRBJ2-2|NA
CASVTLSSPANTGELFF
TGTGCCAGCGTGACCCTTTCTAGCCCCGCGAACACCGGGGAGCTGTTTTTT
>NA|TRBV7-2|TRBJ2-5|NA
CASSLAQGGETQYF
TGTGCCAGCAGCTTAGCGCAGGGCGGGGAGACCCAGTACTTC
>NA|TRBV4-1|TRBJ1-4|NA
CASSQTNLEGGNEKLFF
TGCGCCAGCAGCCAAACGAACCTCGAGGGAGGTAATGAAAAACTGTTTTTT
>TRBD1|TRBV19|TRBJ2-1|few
CASIPGTGGLNEQFF
TGTGCCAGTATTCCCGGGACAGGGGGACTCAATGAGCAGTTCTTC
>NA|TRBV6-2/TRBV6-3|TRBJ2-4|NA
CASSYSRVGDKNIQYF
TGTGCCAGCAGTTACAGCAGGGTAGGAGACAAAAACATTCAGTACTTC
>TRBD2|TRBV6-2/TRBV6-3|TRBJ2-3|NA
CASSYLLAGGGATDTQYF
TGTGCCAGCAGTTACCTGCTAGCGGGGGGGGGAGCCACAGATACGCAGTATTTT
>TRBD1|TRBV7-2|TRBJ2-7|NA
CASSVWGTGTGGYEQYF
TGTGCCAGCAGCGTCTGGGGAACCGGGACAGGGGGCTACGAGCAGTACTTC
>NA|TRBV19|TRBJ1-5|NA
CASSIRGSLEGQPQHF
TGTGCCAGTAGTATTCGAGGCAGTCTTGAAGGTCAGCCCCAGCATTTT
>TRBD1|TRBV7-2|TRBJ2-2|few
CASSPRDSAVELFF
TGTGCCAGCAGCCCCCGGGACAGTGCAGTGGAGCTGTTTTTT
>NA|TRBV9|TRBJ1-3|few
CASSEFQASGNTIYF
TGTGCCAGCAGCGAGTTTCAGGCCTCTGGAAACACCATATATTTT
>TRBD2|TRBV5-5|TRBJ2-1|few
CASSKSSGGANHNEQFF
TGTGCCAGCAGCAAATCTAGCGGGGGGGCCAACCACAATGAGCAGTTCTTC
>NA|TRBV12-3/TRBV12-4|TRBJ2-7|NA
CASSFVGSEQYF
TGTGCCAGCAGTTTTGTGGGGAGCGAGCAGTACTTC
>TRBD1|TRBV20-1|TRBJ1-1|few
CSARGTGGRYTEAFF
TGCAGTGCTAGAGGGACAGGGGGCAGGTACACTGAAGCTTTCTTT
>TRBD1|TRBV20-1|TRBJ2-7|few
CSARDRDRETYEQYF
TGCAGTGCTAGAGACCGGGACAGGGAGACCTACGAGCAGTACTTC
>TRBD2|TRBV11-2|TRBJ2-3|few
CASSHRTSGGAIDTQYF
TGTGCCAGCAGCCATCGGACTAGCGGGGGGGCGATAGATACGCAGTATTTT
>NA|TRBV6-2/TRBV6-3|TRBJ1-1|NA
CASKGRNTEAFF
TGTGCCAGCAAAGGGAGAAACACTGAAGCTTTCTTT
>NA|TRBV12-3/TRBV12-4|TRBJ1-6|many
CASSPGRWDSSYNSPLHF
TGTGCCAGCAGTCCCGGACGGTGGGATAGCTCCTATAATTCACCCCTCCACTTT
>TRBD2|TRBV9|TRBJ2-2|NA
CASSVPASGGVHGELFF
TGTGCCAGCAGCGTTCCGGCTAGCGGGGGCGTCCACGGGGAGCTGTTTTTT
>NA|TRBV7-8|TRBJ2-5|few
CASWPGRTQETQYF
TGTGCCAGTTGGCCCGGCAGGACCCAAGAGACCCAGTACTTC